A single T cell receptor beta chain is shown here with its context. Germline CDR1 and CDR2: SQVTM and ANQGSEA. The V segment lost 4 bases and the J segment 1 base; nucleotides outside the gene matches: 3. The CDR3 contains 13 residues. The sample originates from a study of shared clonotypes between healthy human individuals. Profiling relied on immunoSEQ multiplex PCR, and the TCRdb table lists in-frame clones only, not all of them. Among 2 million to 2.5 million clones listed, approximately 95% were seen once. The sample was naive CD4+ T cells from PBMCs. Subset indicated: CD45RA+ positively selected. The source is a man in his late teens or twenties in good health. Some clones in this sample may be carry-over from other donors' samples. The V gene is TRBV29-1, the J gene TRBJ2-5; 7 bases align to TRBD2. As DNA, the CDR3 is TGCAGCGTTGGCCTAGCGGTCCAAGAGACCCAGTACTTC. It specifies CSVGLAVQETQYF.